This T cell receptor beta chain was retrieved from a study of OX40 agonist ivuxolimab in advanced cancers. Using immunoSEQ multiplex PCR, the repertoire was profiled, and TCRdb retains in-frame clones only, with some absent. The sample consists of 100,000 to 120,000 clones, approximately 90% of them appearing once. CDR1 is SGHNT and CDR2 is YYREEE in the germline V gene (reference sequence). Deletions cut 2 bases from V and 4 bases from J, with 2 bases between. The CDR3 length is 11 residues. The source was CD4+ or CD8+ T cells sorted from blood, collected in a trial of the OX40 agonist ivuxolimab. This TCR came from an adult with an advanced solid tumor such as melanoma, head and neck, liver or kidney cancer. The chain employs TRBV5-4 and TRBJ2-3; D unclear. In DNA form, the CDR3 reads TGTGCCAGCAGCTTATCAGATACGCAGTATTTT. Amino acids: CASSLSDTQYF.